This T cell receptor (beta chain) was recovered during a study of control samples from healthy donors and cancer patients. This clone has only one observation. Method: immunoSEQ multiplex PCR; TCRdb's copy keeps in-frame clones and lacks some. The profile covers some 130,000 clones, with 90% to 95% appearing a single time and approximately 1.7% taken by the ten largest. The CDR3 contains 13 residues. From germline, CDR1 is MNHEY and CDR2 SMNVEV (reference sequence). V shed 8 bases and J 3 bases; nucleotides not matched to a gene: 5. The material sequenced was PBMCs. This TCR derives from a man aged 45-65 years with head and neck cancer. The chain is built from TRBV27 and TRBJ2-3; 7 bases line up with TRBD1. DNA of the CDR3: TGTGCCAGCCTGCTACAGGGGACAGATACGCAGTATTTT. Its translation is CASLLQGTDTQYF.